This T cell receptor (beta chain) originates from a study of CD8 T cells in ankylosing spondylitis. Study-wide findings and caveats: Clones linked to the disease showed a CD8+ phenotype. They occurred at relatively low frequencies in peripheral blood. Blood of patients with ankylosing spondylitis appeared to be characterized by a TCR beta motif of eight highly homologous variants.

TCRdb reprocessed the 5' RACE reads via MiXCR and lists one record per CDR3 protein. The repertoire has 200,000 to 250,000 distinct CDR3 sequences, around 19% of them found once; the top ten carry about 42%. The CDR3 length is 12 residues. V gave up 8 bases and J gave up 5 bases, with 12 bases separating them. This clonotype showed up just a few times. Its antigen is unidentified. The chain couples TRBV12-3 or TRBV12-4 to TRBJ1-2; D remains ambiguous. What was sequenced was blood, either unsorted or a sorted T cell fraction (not recorded which). The source of this sequence is a male donor with ankylosing spondylitis. CDR3 sequence (DNA): TGTGCCAGCCGGATCCACGAGTATGGCTACACCTTC. Translating it yields CASRIHEYGYTF.